The 8 T cell receptor beta chains presented below share a single source sample, sequenced in a study of technical replicates of blood from several donors. The repertoire was sequenced with immunoSEQ multiplex PCR; TCRdb's copy has only in-frame clones and lacks some. Of about 73,000 clones detected, 90% to 95% appear once; the ten largest clones hold 0.25% to 0.3%. Sequencing was carried out using T cells isolated from PBMCs. The receptors stem from a human donor in good health.

The rearrangement uses TRBV11-2 and TRBJ1-3; TRBD1 is a possible D gene (6 bases). The V and J ends lost 3 bases and 4 bases respectively, with 16 bases between them. Germline lookup yields CDR1 SGHAT and CDR2 FQNNGV. The CDR3 contains 16 residues. The CDR3 spells CASSLAMGARGNTIYF. CDR3 nucleotide sequence: TGTGCCAGCAGCTTGGCGATGGGGGCGCGGGGAAACACCATATATTTT.

This clone was seen only once. The V gene is TRBV5-1, the J gene TRBJ2-5; TRBD1 might be the D (7 bases). Germline assignment: CDR1 SGHRS and CDR2 YFSETQ. This CDR3 region has 17 residues. Trimming took 2 bases from V and 2 from J, leaving 19 bases between them. The CDR3 DNA reads as TGCGCCAGCAGCTTAAGGAGGGGGCCGGCGGTACAAGAGACCCAGTACTTC. Its translation is CASSLRRGPAVQETQYF.

CDR3 sequence: CASSGGAGVSYEQYF. In DNA form, the CDR3 reads TGTGCCAGTAGTGGGGGGGCAGGGGTCTCCTACGAGCAGTACTTC. J is TRBJ2-7 and V is TRBV19, with D possibly matching TRBD2 (7 bases). With 5 bases removed from V and 0 bases from J, the gap between germline ends came to 14 bases. Germline V gene data show CDR1 as LNHDA and CDR2 as SQIVND (reference sequence). The CDR3 has 15 amino acids.

V and J are TRBV2 and TRBJ2-7; no definite D call. The CDR3 covers 12 residues. V shed 6 bases and J shed 2 bases, with 8 bases lying between them. Germline assignment: CDR1 SNHLY and CDR2 FYNNEI. The DNA of the CDR3 is TGTGCCAGCAGCACAGATACCTACGAGCAGTACTTC. Translation: CASSTDTYEQYF. The whole variable domain, filled in from reference TRBV2 and TRBJ2-7, reads EPEVTQTPSHQVTQMGQEVILRCVPISNHLYFYWYRQILGQKVEFLVSFYNNEISEKSEIFDDQFSVERPDGSNFTLKIRSTKLEDSAMYFCASSTDTYEQYFGPGTRLTVT.

This chain uses TRBV2 with TRBJ2-3; D possibly corresponds to TRBD2 (5 bases). The V gene lost 2 bases and the J gene lost 2 bases, with 17 bases spanning the gap. Germline CDR1 SNHLY, CDR2 FYNNEI. The CDR3 has 17 residues. CDR3 sequence: CASSELTMLRDTDTQYF. CDR3 in DNA: TGTGCCAGCAGTGAATTAACGATGTTGAGGGACACAGATACGCAGTATTTT.

This sequence joins TRBV30 and TRBJ1-1; D gene ambiguous. This CDR3 has 12 residues. V lost 2 bases, J lost 4 bases, and 8 bases lay in between. Looked up from germline, CDR1 is GTSNPN and CDR2 is SVGIG (reference sequence). The CDR3 DNA is TGTGCCTGGAGTTACAGTGGCACTGAAGCTTTCTTT. Translated: CAWSYSGTEAFF. Variable domain in full (rest from reference TRBV30 and TRBJ1-1): SQTIHQWPATLVQPVGSPLSLECTVEGTSNPNLYWYRQAAGRGLQLLFYSVGIGQISSEVPQNLSASRPQDRQFILSSKKLLLSDSGFYLCAWSYSGTEAFFGQGTRLTVV.

The CDR3 loop reads CASSQGNGGYTF. In DNA form, the CDR3 reads TGCGCCAGCAGCCAGGGTAACGGGGGCTACACCTTC. The chain couples TRBV4-1 to TRBJ1-2, with no clear D. The CDR3 is 12 amino acids. Germline values: CDR1 MGHRA, CDR2 YSYEKL. V lost 3 bases, J lost 8 bases, and 10 bases lay in between.

V gene TRBV29-1 combines with J gene TRBJ2-3; no clear D gene. Germline CDR1 is SQVTM and CDR2 is ANQGSEA. Trimming removed 3 bases from V and 13 bases from J, with 14 bases in between. This CDR3 contains 11 residues. The CDR3 DNA is TGCAGCGTTGAGTCTCATGGGCCCGAGTATTTT. Its protein is CSVESHGPEYF.